The rows below give T cell receptor beta chains drawn from one sample of a study of OX40 agonist ivuxolimab in advanced cancers. Only in-frame clones appear in the TCRdb table, and some are missing; sequencing was by immunoSEQ multiplex PCR. The sample lists tens of thousands of clones; approximately 91% were seen once. The source material was CD4+ or CD8+ T cells sorted from blood, sampled in a trial of the OX40 agonist ivuxolimab. These receptors all come from an adult with an advanced solid tumor such as melanoma, head and neck, liver or kidney cancer. Both conserved end residues are trimmed from each CDR3.

j_call,v_call,cdr3_aa
TRBJ2-1,TRBV10-1,ASSRDLNNEQF
TRBJ1-2,TRBV30,AWSGDRGVYGYT
TRBJ2-3,TRBV2,ASKVEGDTQY
TRBJ2-2,TRBV18,ASSPQEGQTNTGELF
TRBJ2-3,TRBV5-1,ASAGDTDTQY
TRBJ2-3,TRBV2,ASSAQGGLSTDTQY
TRBJ1-5,TRBV7-7,ASSLELFREYQPQH
TRBJ2-6,TRBV19,ASSIGGTGIVGRANVLT
TRBJ2-1,TRBV7-2,ASSSMGLPIDEQF
TRBJ2-5,TRBV7-9,ASSIPGVRYQETQY
TRBJ2-2,TRBV7-2,ASSLRVLNTGELF
TRBJ2-2,TRBV5-1,ASSSTSGSGGELF
TRBJ2-1,TRBV29-1,SVGGASGINEQF
TRBJ2-1,TRBV12-5,ASGLVRRGVLAGGSGDEQF
TRBJ2-2,TRBV7-9,ASSLVGTLTGELF
TRBJ2-6,TRBV2,ASSEDLASGANVLT
TRBJ2-1,TRBV7-9,ASSLSTGGINEQF
TRBJ2-3,TRBV13,ASSLMTGTDTQY
TRBJ2-3,TRBV5-1,ASNRGSADTQY
TRBJ2-1,TRBV6-5,ASSRAGLWDEQF